This TCR beta chain appears in the sequencing data of a study of graft-versus-host responses after intestinal transplantation. Some clones are missing from TCRdb's copy, which holds only in-frame ones; the method was immunoSEQ multiplex PCR. The sample holds approximately 130,000 clones, just over 90% seen once. The length of the CDR3 is 16 residues. The J segment lost 3 bases and the V segment lost 0 bases, leaving 6 bases of the junction unmatched. Per the germline V gene, CDR1 is MDHEN and CDR2 is SYDVKM. Whole-study findings and limits: Researchers found GvH clones in recipient marrow, and some showed up first in ileum or blood. Allograft graft-versus-host to host-versus-graft clonal ratios ran high in patients with graft-donor T cell macrochimerism.

A remark on this clone: What it recognizes is unknown.

This sample comprised unstimulated CD4+ T cells sorted from spleen or lymph node cells, obtained before intestinal transplant. The chain has TRBV28 and TRBJ2-3; 7 nucleotides line up with TRBD2. This sequence originates from a human donor who received an intestinal transplant. The CDR3 spells CASSLWGGRGTDTQYF. The CDR3 DNA reads TGTGCCAGCAGTTTATGGGGGGGGAGGGGAACAGATACGCAGTATTTT.